The 7 T cell receptor beta chains below were found in one sample sequenced in a study of blood T cell repertoires in COVID-19. Sequenced by immunoSEQ multiplex PCR; TCRdb stores in-frame clones only, minus some. The sample holds 95,000 to 150,000 clones, 82% seen once. The sequencing sample was made of peripheral blood. The receptors come from a woman between 65 and 79 years old with acute or convalescent COVID-19.

This rearrangement joins TRBV4-3 to TRBJ1-4, with D possibly TRBD1 on 5 matching bases. CDR3 size: 14 residues. Trimming removed 2 bases at V and 8 bases at J, with 12 bases between. Germline V lookup: CDR1 LGHNA, CDR2 YSLEER. CDR3 sequence (DNA): TGCGCCAGCAGCCAACAAGATTACAGGGAAAAACTGTTTTTT. Its translation: CASSQQDYREKLFF.

The genes are TRBV19 and TRBJ1-1, with TRBD1 matching 9 bases. CDR1 is LNHDA and CDR2 is SQIVND in the germline V gene (reference sequence). The J segment lost 2 bases and the V segment lost 6 bases, leaving 4 bases of the junction unmatched. The CDR3 length is 14 residues. The CDR3 nucleotides read TGTGCCAGTAGATTGGACAGGGGAAACACTGAAGCTTTCTTT. Its protein product is CASRLDRGNTEAFF.

The chain carries TRBV15 and TRBJ2-2; 8 bases agree with TRBD1. The junction had 5 bases not matched to a gene; V was cut back by 3 bases and J by 5 bases. The CDR3 runs to 15 residues. The germline gives CDR1 LNHNV, CDR2 YYDKDF (reference sequence). CDR3 amino acids: CATSRETGATGELFF. The CDR3 coding sequence is TGTGCCACCAGCAGGGAGACAGGGGCAACCGGGGAGCTGTTTTTT.

This chain links TRBV19 with TRBJ2-3, with TRBD2 matching 8 bases. The CDR3 runs 14 residues. Germline lookup yields CDR1 LNHDA and CDR2 SQIVND (reference sequence). V was clipped by 3 bases and J by 7 bases; unmatched bases: 6. The CDR3 coding sequence is TGTGCCAGTAGTATCGGGGGGGCAATACATACGCAGTATTTT. Translating gives CASSIGGAIHTQYF.

The chain is built from TRBV6-5 and TRBJ1-2; D perhaps matches TRBD1 (6 bases). V was cut by 5 bases and J by 6 bases, with 7 bases left in between. This CDR3 spans 11 amino acids. Per germline, CDR1 MNHEY and CDR2 SVGAGI. CDR3 amino acids: CASSTGHGYTF. The CDR3 region has the DNA TGTGCCAGCAGTACAGGGCATGGCTACACCTTC.

This rearrangement joins TRBV5-1 to TRBJ2-3; D might be TRBD2 (6 bases). V lost 0 bases and J 1 base, leaving 12 bases between the germline ends. The CDR3 runs to 16 residues. The germline V gene encodes CDR1 SGHRS and CDR2 YFSETQ. CDR3 coding DNA: TGCGCCAGCAGCTTGGCCGTTTCTAGCGGCACAGATACGCAGTATTTT. Protein sequence: CASSLAVSSGTDTQYF. Supplemented by reference TRBV5-1 and TRBJ2-3, the full variable domain reads KAGVTQTPRYLIKTRGQQVTLSCSPISGHRSVSWYQQTPGQGLQFLFEYFSETQRNKGNFPGRFSGRQFSNSRSEMNVSTLELGDSALYLCASSLAVSSGTDTQYFGPGTRLTVL.

The chain recombines TRBV5-4 with TRBJ2-7, with 7 bases aligning to TRBD1. The CDR3 is made up of 15 amino acids. The ends lost 0 bases at V and 3 bases at J; junction bases unmatched: 6. CDR1 SGHNT and CDR2 YYREEE come from the germline V gene (reference sequence). The CDR3 DNA reads TGTGCCAGCAGCTTGGGAGGGGGCATTATCTACGAGCAGTACTTC. Protein sequence: CASSLGGGIIYEQYF.